This T cell receptor beta chain was retrieved from a study of CD8+ T cells in alopecia areata (dated by TCRdb to the late 2010s). Notes on the research overall: Treated patients were enrolled in an open-label pilot trial of oral tofacitinib, 5 to 10 mg twice daily, for moderate-to-severe alopecia areata. For the treated patients, the SALT score, which quantifies what percentage of scalp surface area is affected, served as the measure of disease severity. RNA was obtained with the PAXgene miRNA kit for fixed scalp, the miRNeasy kit for PBMCs, and the RNeasy kit for mouse skin. High-throughput TCRbeta sequencing was used to examine T cell clonal expansion in alopecia areata in both the C3H/HeJ mouse model and human patients. Scalp tissue and sorted CD4+ and CD8+ peripheral blood T cells from patchy and totalis/universalis alopecia areata patients and from healthy controls were covered by human TCRbeta sequencing. Patients received tofacitinib for 6 to 18 months and were then followed off drug for 6 months to check for delayed response and recurrence. Biopsies were taken from tofacitinib-treated patients at baseline and at 4 and 24 weeks of treatment, and a later scalp biopsy was taken in several of the tofacitinib-treated patients. TCRbeta CDR3 regions were amplified by immunoSEQ multiplex PCR using 35 Vbeta forward and 13 Jbeta reverse primers. Clonality in the scalp was compared among normal scalp (n=4), patchy alopecia areata scalp (n=8), and alopecia totalis/universalis scalp (n=8). The investigation overall reported the following: The treated cohort was small, with a single nonresponder, so links between baseline CD8+ expansion and response need larger studies. Many expanded lesional clones were found to persist in scalp and blood during tofacitinib treatment, and relapse after treatment cessation may be partly explained by this persistence. Compared with normal scalp, lesional scalp, particularly in alopecia totalis/universalis, had higher clonality and more expanded CD8+ clones, which suggests antigenic drive. Tofacitinib significantly decreased scalp clonality and the number of expanded CD8+ clones among the top 100 scalp clones. Scalp TCR repertoire analysis is complicated because resident alphabeta T cells in normal human skin are also sequenced, whereas mouse skin is dominated by gammadelta T cells. TCR sequences shared between patients were less clear than in mice, possibly partly because of HLA diversity in the patient population.

About this clone itself: Its antigen is not yet known. No base quality values were provided; no much bigger clone lies one nucleotide off.

Its CDR3 holds 15 amino acids, cysteine through phenylalanine. Only CDR3 DNA remains: 45 bases, in frame from the first base. Germline trimming amounts to 3 bases on V and 4 bases on J, with 5 as the count of junction bases outside the gene matches. Reading the germline V gene gives CDR1 SGHDT and CDR2 YYEEEE. According to the study, the label for this sample's treatment or condition signals: oral pan-JAK inhibitor, 5-10 mg twice daily. From alopecia areata patients, peripheral blood was collected along with lesional scalp punch biopsies. PBMCs were isolated by density centrifugation and stained for CD3, CD4 and CD8, after which CD4+ and CD8+ T cells were sorted on a FACSAria. Library creation used the immunoSEQ multiplex PCR assay. RNA was extracted from all samples and reverse transcribed into cDNA as template for TCR sequencing. SuperScript III was used to make first-strand cDNA, primed with a 2:1 mix of oligo-dT and random hexamers. A synthetic immune receptor repertoire was used to measure amplification bias, and any remaining bias was corrected computationally. The original methods were these. Raw reads were preprocessed for error removal, and CDR3 was defined according to IMGT conventions as running from the conserved cysteine to phenylalanine. To get clonality, Shannon entropy was normalized by log2 of the number of productive unique TCRs and the result was subtracted from 1. CD4 or CD8 identity of scalp clones was inferred by cross-referencing scalp TCRbeta sequences with sorted blood CD4 and CD8 repertoires. What TCRdb holds here is the immuneACCESS table cut down to in-frame rearrangements. Part of the clones is not present; checked against another copy, under half of the missing clones reflect an unresolved V gene, and the others are unexplained. That table supplies the V and J calls and clone size; D and trimming were determined from the DNA. The sample table lists roughly 220,000 clones, 35% to 45% of them with a count of one. Of the sample, roughly 0.45% is held by the ten largest clones.

Recombination linked TRBV5-6 to TRBJ2-3; 10 of the junction bases match TRBD2. This receptor was obtained from a human donor with alopecia areata. Sequencing used CD4+ T cells sorted from blood, obtained between weeks 30 and 35, from a patient treated with tofacitinib. The nucleotides read TGTGCCAGCAGCTCTGGGACTAGCGCGGCAGATACGCAGTATTTT. This encodes CASSSGTSAADTQYF.